This T cell receptor beta chain is from a study of blood T cell repertoires in COVID-19. For the study at large: Sites across the United States, Italy and Spain contributed samples from acute and convalescent COVID-19. T cells, B-cell-depleted T cells, or PBMCs provided the cDNA or gDNA that served as material.

With 0 bases clipped from V and 10 bases from J, the junction kept 9 bases outside the gene matches. This CDR3 region has 13 residues. CDR1 and CDR2 from the germline V gene are GTSNPN and SVGIG (reference sequence). As handled by the study authors: Amplified reference gene primers provided the basis for estimating nucleated cell counts. Only in-frame clones appear in the TCRdb table, and some are missing; sequencing was by immunoSEQ multiplex PCR. Clone size and the V and J calls come from that table; the DNA yielded D and trimming. The data show roughly 300,000 clones, about four fifths seen once. Input material: peripheral blood. V is TRBV30 and J is TRBJ2-7, with 7 positions matching TRBD1. The sequence was obtained from a woman between 50 and 59 years old who had recovered from COVID-19. For the CDR3, the DNA is TGTGCCTGGAGTGTACCTCGGACAGGTCGACAGTACTTC. It encodes CAWSVPRTGRQYF.